The rows below give T cell receptor beta chains drawn from one sample of a study of sequential checkpoint blockade in melanoma. Generated by immunoSEQ multiplex PCR, the TCRdb table keeps only in-frame clones and is missing some. The sample yields 3,500 to 4,500 clones, more than 20% seen once. Sequences were derived from tumor tissue (inferred from file names), sampled from a patient given nivolumab and ipilimumab in sequence. The receptors come from a human donor with melanoma. Each CDR3 is given with its conserved first and last residue. The order of the fields is clone size, J gene, D gene, V gene, CDR3 length, CDR3 DNA, CDR3 protein. A D gene is named only where the DNA matches it firmly. Rows give clone size only sometimes, using once, few, many, or a class for an expanded clone.

abundance: once
j_gene: TRBJ1-2
d_gene: -
v_gene: TRBV10-2
len: 12
CDR3nt: TGCGCCAGCTCGACAGCTAACTATGGCTACACCTTC
CDR3aa: CASSTANYGYTF

abundance: few
j_gene: TRBJ2-1
d_gene: -
v_gene: TRBV6-8
len: 15
CDR3nt: TGTGCCAGCCGCCTGGCGGGACAAGTTTACAATGAGCAGTTCTTC
CDR3aa: CASRLAGQVYNEQFF

abundance: few
j_gene: TRBJ2-5
d_gene: -
v_gene: TRBV15
len: 18
CDR3nt: TGTGCCACCAGCAGAGGATCACCCAGACTGGAGGAACAAGAGACCCAGTACTTC
CDR3aa: CATSRGSPRLEEQETQYF

abundance: large
j_gene: TRBJ2-7
d_gene: -
v_gene: TRBV6-8
len: 13
CDR3nt: TGTGCCAGCAGACACAGAGATAGCTACGAGCAGTACTTC
CDR3aa: CASRHRDSYEQYF

abundance: few
j_gene: TRBJ1-6
d_gene: -
v_gene: TRBV6-8
len: 14
CDR3nt: TGTGCCAGCAGCGCAGGGCCCTATAATTCACCCCTCCACTTT
CDR3aa: CASSAGPYNSPLHF

abundance: many
j_gene: TRBJ2-1
d_gene: -
v_gene: TRBV11-3
len: 14
CDR3nt: TGTGCCAGCAGCTTAGAGTCAGCTTGGGATGAGCAGTTCTTC
CDR3aa: CASSLESAWDEQFF

abundance: many
j_gene: TRBJ2-5
d_gene: TRBD2
v_gene: TRBV11-3
len: 17
CDR3nt: TGTGCCAGCAGCTTAGGTGGACTAGCGGGAGGGAAGGAGACCCAGTACTTC
CDR3aa: CASSLGGLAGGKETQYF

abundance: large
j_gene: TRBJ1-1
d_gene: TRBD1
v_gene: TRBV11-3
len: 19
CDR3nt: TGTGCCAGCAGCCCCGGTACCATACCGACAGGGGGCGCAAGGACTGAAGCTTTCTTT
CDR3aa: CASSPGTIPTGGARTEAFF

abundance: -
j_gene: TRBJ2-7
d_gene: TRBD1
v_gene: TRBV6-8
len: 17
CDR3nt: TGTGCCAGCAGCCGCACCCCCCGCTCGGCAGGGGGCTACGAGCAGTACTTC
CDR3aa: CASSRTPRSAGGYEQYF

abundance: medium-sized
j_gene: TRBJ2-1
d_gene: -
v_gene: TRBV11-3
len: 15
CDR3nt: TGTGCCAGCAGCTCCAGGGGAGGGGAGAGCAATGAGCAGTTCTTC
CDR3aa: CASSSRGGESNEQFF

abundance: few
j_gene: TRBJ2-1
d_gene: -
v_gene: TRBV11-3
len: 15
CDR3nt: TGTGCCAGCAGGGCGGCAGCGAGCTCCTACAATGAGCAGTTCTTC
CDR3aa: CASRAAASSYNEQFF

abundance: -
j_gene: TRBJ2-2
d_gene: -
v_gene: TRBV23-1
len: 13
CDR3nt: TGCGCCAGCAGCTCGACAGGTACCGGGGAGCTGTTTTTT
CDR3aa: CASSSTGTGELFF

abundance: -
j_gene: TRBJ1-4
d_gene: -
v_gene: TRBV5-1
len: 14
CDR3nt: TGCGCCAGCAGCTTGGAGGGGCGCAGAGAAAAACTGTTTTTT
CDR3aa: CASSLEGRREKLFF

abundance: -
j_gene: TRBJ1-1
d_gene: -
v_gene: TRBV19
len: 16
CDR3nt: TGTGCCAGTAGTATAGATGGGGGTCAACCGTCGAATGAAGCTTTCTTT
CDR3aa: CASSIDGGQPSNEAFF

abundance: -
j_gene: TRBJ2-3
d_gene: -
v_gene: TRBV29-1
len: 15
CDR3nt: TGCAGCGTTGAAGGTCGACAGGTAAACACAGATACGCAGTATTTT
CDR3aa: CSVEGRQVNTDTQYF

abundance: -
j_gene: TRBJ2-3
d_gene: TRBD1
v_gene: TRBV5-1
len: 16
CDR3nt: TGCGCCAGCAGCTTGTACCAGGGGGCTGGTGGAGATACGCAGTATTTT
CDR3aa: CASSLYQGAGGDTQYF

abundance: few
j_gene: TRBJ2-7
d_gene: TRBD2
v_gene: TRBV6-8
len: 13
CDR3nt: TGTGCCAGCAGTAGCGGGAGGATTAACGAGCAGTACTTC
CDR3aa: CASSSGRINEQYF

abundance: -
j_gene: TRBJ2-1
d_gene: -
v_gene: TRBV19
len: 17
CDR3nt: TGTGCCAGTAGTATCTTCGGGGGAGCTACCTTCTACAATGAGCAGTTCTTC
CDR3aa: CASSIFGGATFYNEQFF

abundance: large
j_gene: TRBJ1-1
d_gene: -
v_gene: TRBV19
len: 14
CDR3nt: TGTGCCAGTAGTATATACGATCGGGGTAGTGCAGCTTTCTTT
CDR3aa: CASSIYDRGSAAFF

abundance: -
j_gene: TRBJ2-7
d_gene: TRBD2
v_gene: TRBV28
len: 15
CDR3nt: TGTGCCAGCAGTTTAATGGGACTACACTCCTACGAGCAGTACTTC
CDR3aa: CASSLMGLHSYEQYF

abundance: once
j_gene: TRBJ2-7
d_gene: -
v_gene: TRBV12-5
len: 13
CDR3nt: TGTGCTAGTGGCTCGGGATTACCCTACGAGCAGTACTTC
CDR3aa: CASGSGLPYEQYF

abundance: -
j_gene: TRBJ1-2
d_gene: -
v_gene: TRBV30
len: 13
CDR3nt: TGTGCCTGGAGTAACGGGATTAACTATGGCTACACCTTC
CDR3aa: CAWSNGINYGYTF

abundance: few
j_gene: TRBJ1-1
d_gene: -
v_gene: TRBV4-1
len: 14
CDR3nt: TGCGCCAGCAGCCAAACAGGGTTGGGCACTGAAGCTTTCTTT
CDR3aa: CASSQTGLGTEAFF

abundance: medium-sized
j_gene: TRBJ2-2
d_gene: TRBD2
v_gene: TRBV11-3
len: 17
CDR3nt: TGTGCCAGCAGGGAGGGACTAGCGGAGAAGAACACCGGGGAGCTGTTTTTT
CDR3aa: CASREGLAEKNTGELFF

abundance: -
j_gene: TRBJ2-2
d_gene: -
v_gene: TRBV12-5
len: 16
CDR3nt: TGTGCCAGCACCCTGAGGGGAAACACGAACACCGGGGAGCTGTTTTTT
CDR3aa: CASTLRGNTNTGELFF

abundance: few
j_gene: TRBJ2-3
d_gene: -
v_gene: TRBV11-3
len: 15
CDR3nt: TGTGCCAGCAGCTCATTCGGGGCTAGCACAGATACGCAGTATTTT
CDR3aa: CASSSFGASTDTQYF

abundance: once
j_gene: TRBJ2-3
d_gene: -
v_gene: TRBV5-1
len: 14
CDR3nt: TGCGCCAGCAGACTAGGGGTTAGCACAGATACGCAGTATTTT
CDR3aa: CASRLGVSTDTQYF

abundance: -
j_gene: TRBJ2-1
d_gene: TRBD1
v_gene: TRBV28
len: 13
CDR3nt: TGTGCCAGCACCCTGACAGGGGGCAATGAGCAGTTCTTC
CDR3aa: CASTLTGGNEQFF

abundance: -
j_gene: TRBJ1-6
d_gene: TRBD1
v_gene: TRBV18
len: 14
CDR3nt: TGTGCCAGCTCACTAACAGGGGGCGAATCACCCCTCCACTTT
CDR3aa: CASSLTGGESPLHF